Listed here are 4 T cell receptor beta chains from one sample, sequenced in a study of T cell repertoires in cytomegalovirus infection. TCRdb ran MiXCR on the reads and lists one entry per CDR3 protein. The sample lists under 800,000 distinct CDR3 sequences, approximately 24% seen once, with roughly 8% in the top ten. What was sequenced was CD8+ T cells from PBMCs. The source of these receptors is a human donor in good health (CMV status not recorded). Some clones in this sample may be carry-over from other donors' samples.

V is TRBV14 and J is TRBJ2-2; possible D gene TRBD1, 6 bases. The germline V gene encodes CDR1 SGHDN and CDR2 FVKESK. The CDR3 sequence is 15 residues long. Trimming pared 2 bases from V and 9 bases from J, leaving 16 bases between. The CDR3 DNA reads TGTGCCAGCAGCCAAACCCGGACAGTTGGCCGGGAGCTGTTTTTT. This codes for CASSQTRTVGRELFF.

This clonotype has a count of ten or more. The V and J genes are TRBV7-2 and TRBJ1-5, with D tentatively TRBD1 (5 bases). V was shortened by 6 bases and J by 1 base, with 13 bases between the two germline ends. The CDR3 has 15 residues. The V gene's germline CDR1 is SGHTA and CDR2 FQGNSA. CDR3: CASRLAGPSNQPQHF. CDR3 in DNA: TGTGCCAGCAGGCTAGCAGGGCCCAGCAATCAGCCCCAGCATTTT.

The chain couples TRBV6-6 to TRBJ2-2; unclear D gene. The CDR3 spans 14 residues. The V and J ends lost 2 bases and 5 bases respectively, with 9 bases between them. The germline V gene encodes CDR1 MNHNY and CDR2 SVGAGI (reference sequence). CDR3 residues: CASSYADTTGELFF. In DNA, the CDR3 is TGTGCCAGCAGTTACGCAGACACTACCGGGGAGCTGTTTTTT.

This clonotype was observed a few times. V and J are TRBV5-4 and TRBJ2-5, with TRBD1 identical over 8 bases. The germline CDR1 and CDR2 sequences are SGHNT and YYREEE (reference sequence). This CDR3 contains 15 residues. V dropped 4 bases and J dropped 5; count of bases not matched to a gene: 10. CDR3 nucleotide sequence: TGTGCCAGCAGCCTGGACAGGGAGGCGCGGGAGACCCAGTACTTC. Translation: CASSLDREARETQYF.